This T cell receptor (beta chain) comes out of a study of cytotoxic CD8 clonotypes in ibrutinib-treated CLL. Data came from immunoSEQ multiplex PCR; TCRdb stores just in-frame clones and leaves some out. The profile shows 200,000 to 250,000 clones, under 75% of them singletons. Germline CDR1 reads MNHEY; CDR2 reads SMNVEV (reference sequence). Trimming cost V 3 bases and J 2 bases, with 8 bases left between them. The CDR3 spans 13 residues. Notes on the study in general: Stable or contracted on treatment, public clonotypes were also uncommon.

A word on this clone: Its antigen remains unknown.

The sequence was collected from a human donor with chronic lymphocytic leukemia. The source material was PBMCs, sampled after 24 months of ibrutinib treatment. The V gene is TRBV27, the J gene TRBJ2-7; D may match TRBD1 or TRBD2 (5 bases each). The CDR3 nucleotides read TGTGCCAGCAGTTTGGGACCCCCCTACGAGCAGTACTTC. Translated, it gives CASSLGPPYEQYF.